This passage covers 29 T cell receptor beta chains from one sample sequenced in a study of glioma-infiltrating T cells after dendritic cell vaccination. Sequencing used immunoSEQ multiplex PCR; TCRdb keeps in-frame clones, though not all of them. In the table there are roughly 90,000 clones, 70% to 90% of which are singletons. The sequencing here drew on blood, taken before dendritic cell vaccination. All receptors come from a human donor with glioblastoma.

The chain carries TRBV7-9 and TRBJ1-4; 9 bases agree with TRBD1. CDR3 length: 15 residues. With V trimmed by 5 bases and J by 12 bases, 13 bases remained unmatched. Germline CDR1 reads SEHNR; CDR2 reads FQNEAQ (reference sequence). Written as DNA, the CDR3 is TGTGCCAGCAGCAATCCCGGGACAGGGCTTAGAGAACTGTTTTTT. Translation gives CASSNPGTGLRELFF.

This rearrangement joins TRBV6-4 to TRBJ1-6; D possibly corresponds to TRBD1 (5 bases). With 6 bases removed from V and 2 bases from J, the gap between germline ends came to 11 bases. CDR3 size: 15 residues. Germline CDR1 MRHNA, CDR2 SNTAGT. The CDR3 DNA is TGTGCCAGCAGAAGGGGCCCTACCTATAATTCACCCCTCCACTTT. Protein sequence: CASRRGPTYNSPLHF.

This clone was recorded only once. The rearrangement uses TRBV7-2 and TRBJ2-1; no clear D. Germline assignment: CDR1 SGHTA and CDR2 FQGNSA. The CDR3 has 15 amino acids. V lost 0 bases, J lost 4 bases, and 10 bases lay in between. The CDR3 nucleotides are TGTGCCAGCAGCTTAGCGTCGGCGGCTTACAATGAGCAGTTCTTC. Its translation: CASSLASAAYNEQFF.

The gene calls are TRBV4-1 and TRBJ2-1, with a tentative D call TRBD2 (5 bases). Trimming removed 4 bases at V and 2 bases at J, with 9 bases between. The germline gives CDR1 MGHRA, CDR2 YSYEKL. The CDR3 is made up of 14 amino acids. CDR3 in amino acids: CASSLVGAYNEQFF. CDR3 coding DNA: TGCGCCAGCAGCCTCGTCGGGGCCTACAATGAGCAGTTCTTC.

DNA for the CDR3: TGTGCCAGCAGTATAGGGACAGGGGCGGTCGAGCAGTACTTC. Amino acid sequence: CASSIGTGAVEQYF. This chain uses TRBV27 with TRBJ2-7; 10 bases fit TRBD1. There are 14 residues in the CDR3. The trim removed 5 bases at V and 6 bases at J, leaving 7 bases unmatched. Looked up from germline, CDR1 is MNHEY and CDR2 is SMNVEV (reference sequence).

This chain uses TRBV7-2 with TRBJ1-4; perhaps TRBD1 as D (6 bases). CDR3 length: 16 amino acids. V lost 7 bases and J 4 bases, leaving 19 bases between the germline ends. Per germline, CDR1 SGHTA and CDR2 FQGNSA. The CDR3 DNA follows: TGTGCCAGCATCGCCCGGCTAGAGGGGGTTAATGAAAAACTGTTTTTT. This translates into CASIARLEGVNEKLFF.

CDR3 sequence: CASSLPSTFYEQYF. The CDR3 region has the DNA TGTGCCAGCAGTCTACCGAGTACTTTCTACGAGCAGTACTTC. The genes are TRBV28 and TRBJ2-7, with unresolved D. Per the germline V gene, CDR1 is MDHEN and CDR2 is SYDVKM. The CDR3 has 14 amino acids. The ends were cut back, 5 bases at V and 3 bases at J, with 14 bases in the middle.

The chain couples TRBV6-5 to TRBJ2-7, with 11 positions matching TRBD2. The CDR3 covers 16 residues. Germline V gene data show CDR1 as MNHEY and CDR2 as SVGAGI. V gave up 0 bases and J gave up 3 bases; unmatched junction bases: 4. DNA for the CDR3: TGTGCCAGCAGTTACTCGACTAGCGGGGCCTACTACGAGCAGTACTTC. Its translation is CASSYSTSGAYYEQYF.

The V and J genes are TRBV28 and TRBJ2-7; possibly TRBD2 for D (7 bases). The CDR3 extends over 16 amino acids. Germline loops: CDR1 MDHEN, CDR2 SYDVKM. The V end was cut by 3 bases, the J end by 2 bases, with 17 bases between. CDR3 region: CASSFLGRDTTYEQYF. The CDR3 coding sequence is TGTGCCAGCAGTTTCTTAGGGAGGGACACGACCTACGAGCAGTACTTC.

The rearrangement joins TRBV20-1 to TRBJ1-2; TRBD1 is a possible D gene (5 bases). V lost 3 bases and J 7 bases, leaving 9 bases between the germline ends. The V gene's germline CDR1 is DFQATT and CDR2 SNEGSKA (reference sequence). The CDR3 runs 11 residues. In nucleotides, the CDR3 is TGCAGTGCTAGTCACCAGGGTGGCTACACCTTC. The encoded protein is CSASHQGGYTF.

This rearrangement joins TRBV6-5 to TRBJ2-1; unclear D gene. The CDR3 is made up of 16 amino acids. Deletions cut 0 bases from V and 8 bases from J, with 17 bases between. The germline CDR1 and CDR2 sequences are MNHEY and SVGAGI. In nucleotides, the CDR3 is TGTGCCAGCAGTTACTCGATCTACAGCCCTTGGGATGAGCAGTTCTTC. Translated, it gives CASSYSIYSPWDEQFF.

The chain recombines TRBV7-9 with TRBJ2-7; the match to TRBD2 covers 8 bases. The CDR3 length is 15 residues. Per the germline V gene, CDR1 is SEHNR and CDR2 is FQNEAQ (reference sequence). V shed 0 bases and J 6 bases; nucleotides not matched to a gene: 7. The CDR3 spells CASSLAPGGQSEQYF. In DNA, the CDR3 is TGTGCCAGCAGCTTAGCGCCGGGGGGGCAATCCGAGCAGTACTTC.

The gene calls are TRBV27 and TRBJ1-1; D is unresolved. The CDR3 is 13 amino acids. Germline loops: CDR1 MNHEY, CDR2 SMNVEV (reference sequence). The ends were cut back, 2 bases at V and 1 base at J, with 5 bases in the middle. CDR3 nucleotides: TGTGCCAGCAGTTTAGGAGAGAACACTGAAGCTTTCTTT. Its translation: CASSLGENTEAFF.

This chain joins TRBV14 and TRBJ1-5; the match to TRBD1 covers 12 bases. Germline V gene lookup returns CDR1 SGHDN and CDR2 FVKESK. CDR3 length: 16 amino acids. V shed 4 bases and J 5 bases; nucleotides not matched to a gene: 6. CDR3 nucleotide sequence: TGTGCCAGCAGCCGGAGGGGACAGGGGGCGGATCAGCCCCAGCATTTT. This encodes CASSRRGQGADQPQHF.

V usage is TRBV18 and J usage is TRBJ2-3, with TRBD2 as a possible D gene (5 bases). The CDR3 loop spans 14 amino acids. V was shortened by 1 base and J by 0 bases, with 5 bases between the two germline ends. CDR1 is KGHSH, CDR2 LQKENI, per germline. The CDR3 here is CASSPQRSTDTQYF. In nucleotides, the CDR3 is TGTGCCAGCTCACCACAGCGGAGCACAGATACGCAGTATTTT.

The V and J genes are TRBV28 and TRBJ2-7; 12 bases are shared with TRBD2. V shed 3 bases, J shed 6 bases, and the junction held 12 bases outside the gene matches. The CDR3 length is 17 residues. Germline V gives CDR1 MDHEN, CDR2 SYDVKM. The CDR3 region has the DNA TGTGCCAGCAGTTTTGGGTGGTCTAGCGGGAGGGCTGGCGAGCAGTACTTC. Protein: CASSFGWSSGRAGEQYF.

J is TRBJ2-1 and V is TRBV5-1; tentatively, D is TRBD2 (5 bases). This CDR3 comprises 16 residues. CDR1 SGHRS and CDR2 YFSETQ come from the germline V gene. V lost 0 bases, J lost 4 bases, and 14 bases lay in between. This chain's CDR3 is CASSLGAGETYNEQFF. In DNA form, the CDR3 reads TGCGCCAGCAGCTTGGGTGCGGGTGAGACGTACAATGAGCAGTTCTTC.

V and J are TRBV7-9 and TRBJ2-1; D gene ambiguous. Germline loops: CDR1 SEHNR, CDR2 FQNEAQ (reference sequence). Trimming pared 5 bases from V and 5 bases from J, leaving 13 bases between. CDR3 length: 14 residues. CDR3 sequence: CASSRVQWDNEQFF. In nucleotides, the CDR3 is TGTGCCAGCAGCCGGGTCCAATGGGACAATGAGCAGTTCTTC.

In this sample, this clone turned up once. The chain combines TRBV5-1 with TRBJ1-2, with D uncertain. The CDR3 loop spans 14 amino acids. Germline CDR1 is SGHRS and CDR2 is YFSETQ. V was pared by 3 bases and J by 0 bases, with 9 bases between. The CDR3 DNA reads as TGCGCCAGCAGCTCACCAACTACTAACTATGGCTACACCTTC. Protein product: CASSSPTTNYGYTF.

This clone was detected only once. The chain's CDR3 is CARETGTSTDTQYF. The CDR3 bases are TGTGCCAGGGAGACAGGGACCAGCACAGATACGCAGTATTTT. The chain has TRBV2 and TRBJ2-3; 7 bases match TRBD1. This CDR3 has 14 amino acids. Germline V CDR1 and CDR2: SNHLY, FYNNEI. Losses at the gene ends were 9 bases for V and 0 bases for J; bases not matched to a gene: 6. Together with reference TRBV2 and TRBJ2-3, the CDR3 gives the full variable domain: EPEVTQTPSHQVTQMGQEVILRCVPISNHLYFYWYRQILGQKVEFLVSFYNNEISEKSEIFDDQFSVERPDGSNFTLKIRSTKLEDSAMYFCARETGTSTDTQYFGPGTRLTVL.

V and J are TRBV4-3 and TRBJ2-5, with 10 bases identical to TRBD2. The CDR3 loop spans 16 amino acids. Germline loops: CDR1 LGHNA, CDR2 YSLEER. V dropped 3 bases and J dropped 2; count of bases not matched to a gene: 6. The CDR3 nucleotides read TGCGCCAGCAGCCACGGACTAGCGGACTTACAAGAGACCCAGTACTTC. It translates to CASSHGLADLQETQYF.

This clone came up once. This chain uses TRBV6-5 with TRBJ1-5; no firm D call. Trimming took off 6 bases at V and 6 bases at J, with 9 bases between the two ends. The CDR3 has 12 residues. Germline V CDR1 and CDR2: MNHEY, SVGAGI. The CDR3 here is CASSRGGQPQHF. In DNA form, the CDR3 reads TGTGCCAGCAGCCGCGGCGGTCAGCCCCAGCATTTT.

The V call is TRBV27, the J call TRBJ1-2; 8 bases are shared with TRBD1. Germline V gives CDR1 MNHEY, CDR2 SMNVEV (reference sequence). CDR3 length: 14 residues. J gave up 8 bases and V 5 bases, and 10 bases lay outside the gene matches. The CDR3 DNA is TGTGCCAGCAGTACGGTGACAGGGGTTCGCGGCTACACCTTC. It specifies CASSTVTGVRGYTF.

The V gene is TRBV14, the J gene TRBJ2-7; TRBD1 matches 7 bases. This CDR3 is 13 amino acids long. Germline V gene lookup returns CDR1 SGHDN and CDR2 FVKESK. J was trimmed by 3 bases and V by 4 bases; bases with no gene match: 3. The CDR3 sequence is CASSRQGDYEQYF. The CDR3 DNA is TGTGCCAGCAGCCGACAGGGTGACTACGAGCAGTACTTC. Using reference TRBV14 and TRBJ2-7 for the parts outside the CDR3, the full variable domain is EAGVTQFPSHSVIEKGQTVTLRCDPISGHDNLYWYRRVMGKEIKFLLHFVKESKQDESGMPNNRFLAERTGGTYSTLKVQPAELEDSGVYFCASSRQGDYEQYFGPGTRLTVT.

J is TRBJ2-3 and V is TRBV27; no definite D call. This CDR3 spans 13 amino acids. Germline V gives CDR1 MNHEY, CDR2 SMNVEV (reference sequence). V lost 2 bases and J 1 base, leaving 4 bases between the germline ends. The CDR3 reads CASSLRGTDTQYF. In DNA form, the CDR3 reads TGTGCCAGCAGTTTACGGGGCACAGATACGCAGTATTTT.

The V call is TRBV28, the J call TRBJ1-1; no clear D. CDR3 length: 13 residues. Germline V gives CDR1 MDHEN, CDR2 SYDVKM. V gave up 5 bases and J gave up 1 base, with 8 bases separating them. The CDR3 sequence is CASSLPGNTEAFF. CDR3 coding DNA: TGTGCCAGCAGTCTCCCGGGGAACACTGAAGCTTTCTTT.

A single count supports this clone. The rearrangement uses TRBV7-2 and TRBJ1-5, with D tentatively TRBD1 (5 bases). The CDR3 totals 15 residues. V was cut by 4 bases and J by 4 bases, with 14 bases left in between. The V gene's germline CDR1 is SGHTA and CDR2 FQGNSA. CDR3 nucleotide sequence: TGTGCCAGCAGCTATCAGGGTGCCCTTAATCAGCCCCAGCATTTT. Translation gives CASSYQGALNQPQHF.

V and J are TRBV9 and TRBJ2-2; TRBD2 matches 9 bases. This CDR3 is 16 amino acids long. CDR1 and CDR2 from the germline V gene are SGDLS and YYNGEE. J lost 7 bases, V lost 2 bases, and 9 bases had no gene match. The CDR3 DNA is TGTGCCAGCAGCGTGGATAGCGGGAGCTGGGACGGGGAGCTGTTTTTT. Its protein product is CASSVDSGSWDGELFF.

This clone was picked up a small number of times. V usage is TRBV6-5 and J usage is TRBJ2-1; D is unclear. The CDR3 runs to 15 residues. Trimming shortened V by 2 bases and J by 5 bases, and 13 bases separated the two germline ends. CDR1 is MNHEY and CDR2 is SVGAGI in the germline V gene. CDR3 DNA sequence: TGTGCCAGCAGTTACGATCTGCAGGTCAACAATGAGCAGTTCTTC. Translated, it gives CASSYDLQVNNEQFF.